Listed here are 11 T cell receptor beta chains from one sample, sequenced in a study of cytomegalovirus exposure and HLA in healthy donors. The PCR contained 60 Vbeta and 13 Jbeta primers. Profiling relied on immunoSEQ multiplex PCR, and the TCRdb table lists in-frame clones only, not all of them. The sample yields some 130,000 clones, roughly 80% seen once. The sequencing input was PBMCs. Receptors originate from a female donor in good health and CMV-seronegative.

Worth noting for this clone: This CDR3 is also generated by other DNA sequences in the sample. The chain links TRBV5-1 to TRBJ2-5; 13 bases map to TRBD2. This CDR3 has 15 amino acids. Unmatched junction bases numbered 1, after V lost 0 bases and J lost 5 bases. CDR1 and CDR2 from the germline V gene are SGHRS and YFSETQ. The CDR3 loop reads CASSLGTSGGETQYF. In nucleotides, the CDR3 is TGCGCCAGCAGCTTGGGGACTAGCGGGGGTGAGACCCAGTACTTC. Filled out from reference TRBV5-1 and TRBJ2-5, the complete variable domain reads KAGVTQTPRYLIKTRGQQVTLSCSPISGHRSVSWYQQTPGQGLQFLFEYFSETQRNKGNFPGRFSGRQFSNSRSEMNVSTLELGDSALYLCASSLGTSGGETQYFGPGTRLLVL.

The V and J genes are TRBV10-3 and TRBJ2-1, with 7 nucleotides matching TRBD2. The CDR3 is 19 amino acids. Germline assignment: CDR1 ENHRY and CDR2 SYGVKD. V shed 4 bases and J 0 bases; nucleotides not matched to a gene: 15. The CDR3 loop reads CAISGLISKREPSYNEQFF. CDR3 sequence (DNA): TGTGCCATCAGTGGTCTTATCTCCAAGCGGGAACCCTCCTACAATGAGCAGTTCTTC.

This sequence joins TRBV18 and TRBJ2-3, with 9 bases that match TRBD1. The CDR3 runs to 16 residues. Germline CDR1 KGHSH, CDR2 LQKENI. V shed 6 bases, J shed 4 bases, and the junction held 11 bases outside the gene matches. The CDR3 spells CASSQSPGQGSDTQYF. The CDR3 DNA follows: TGTGCCAGCTCCCAATCCCCGGGACAGGGCTCAGATACGCAGTATTTT.

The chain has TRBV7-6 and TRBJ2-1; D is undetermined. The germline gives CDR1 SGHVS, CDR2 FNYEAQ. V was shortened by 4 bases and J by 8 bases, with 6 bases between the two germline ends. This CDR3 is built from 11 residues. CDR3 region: CASSSPYEQFF. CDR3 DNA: TGTGCCAGCAGCTCCCCCTATGAGCAGTTCTTC.

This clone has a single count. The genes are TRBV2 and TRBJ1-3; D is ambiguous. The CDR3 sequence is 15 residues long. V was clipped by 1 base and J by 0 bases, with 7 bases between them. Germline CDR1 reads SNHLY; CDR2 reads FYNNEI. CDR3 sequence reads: CASSEGQASGNTIYF. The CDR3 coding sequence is TGTGCCAGCAGTGAAGGCCAGGCCTCTGGAAACACCATATATTTT.

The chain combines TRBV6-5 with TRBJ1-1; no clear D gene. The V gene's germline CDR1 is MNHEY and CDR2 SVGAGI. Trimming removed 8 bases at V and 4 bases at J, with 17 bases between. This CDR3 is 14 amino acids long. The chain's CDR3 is CASGKGRRATEAFF. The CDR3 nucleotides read TGTGCCAGCGGTAAGGGCCGGAGGGCCACTGAAGCTTTCTTT.

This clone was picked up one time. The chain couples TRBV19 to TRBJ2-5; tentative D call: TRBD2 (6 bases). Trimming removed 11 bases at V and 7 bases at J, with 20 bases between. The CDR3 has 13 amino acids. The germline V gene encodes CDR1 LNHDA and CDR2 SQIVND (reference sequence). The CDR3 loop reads CASRGSWDVTQYF. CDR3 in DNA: TGTGCCTCACGGGGGAGTTGGGATGTGACCCAGTACTTC. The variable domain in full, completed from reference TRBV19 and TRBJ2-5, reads DGGITQSPKYLFRKEGQNVTLSCEQNLNHDAMYWYRQDPGQGLRLIYYSQIVNDFQKGDIAEGYSVSREKKESFPLTVTSAQKNPTAFYLCASRGSWDVTQYFGPGTRLLVL.

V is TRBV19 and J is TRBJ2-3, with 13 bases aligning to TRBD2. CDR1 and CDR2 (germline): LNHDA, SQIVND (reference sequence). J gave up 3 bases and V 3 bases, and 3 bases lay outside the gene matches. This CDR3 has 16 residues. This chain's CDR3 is CASSIGTSGTTDTQYF. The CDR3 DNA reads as TGTGCCAGTAGTATTGGGACTAGCGGGACGACAGATACGCAGTATTTT.

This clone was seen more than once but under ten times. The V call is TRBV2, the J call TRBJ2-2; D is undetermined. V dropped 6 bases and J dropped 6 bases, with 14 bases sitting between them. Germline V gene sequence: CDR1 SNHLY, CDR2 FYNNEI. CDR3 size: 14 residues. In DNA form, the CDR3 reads TGTGCCAGCAGACAGTGGGTTGTAGCCGGGGAGCTGTTTTTT. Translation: CASRQWVVAGELFF.

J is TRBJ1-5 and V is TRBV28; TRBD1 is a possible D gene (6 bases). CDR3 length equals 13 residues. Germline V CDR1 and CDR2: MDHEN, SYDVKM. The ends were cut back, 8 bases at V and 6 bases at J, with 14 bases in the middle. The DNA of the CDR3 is TGTGCCAGCCATGTACAACAGGGTCAGCCCCAGCATTTT. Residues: CASHVQQGQPQHF.

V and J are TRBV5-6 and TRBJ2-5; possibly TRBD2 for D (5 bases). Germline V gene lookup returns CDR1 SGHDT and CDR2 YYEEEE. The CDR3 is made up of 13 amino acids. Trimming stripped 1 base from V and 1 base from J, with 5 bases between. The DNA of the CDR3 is TGTGCCAGCAGCTTGAGCGGCCAAGAGACCCAGTACTTC. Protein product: CASSLSGQETQYF.